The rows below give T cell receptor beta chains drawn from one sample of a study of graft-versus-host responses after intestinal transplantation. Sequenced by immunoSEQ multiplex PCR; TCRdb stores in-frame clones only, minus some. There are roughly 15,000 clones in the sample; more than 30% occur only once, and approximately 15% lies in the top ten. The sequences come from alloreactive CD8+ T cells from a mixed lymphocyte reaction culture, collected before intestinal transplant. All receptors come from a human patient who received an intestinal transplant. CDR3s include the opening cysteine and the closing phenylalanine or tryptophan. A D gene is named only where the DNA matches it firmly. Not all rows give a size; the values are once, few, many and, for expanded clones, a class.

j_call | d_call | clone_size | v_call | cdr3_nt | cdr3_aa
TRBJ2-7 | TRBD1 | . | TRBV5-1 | TGCGCCAGCAGCCGATCGACAGGGTTGATGGGCGAGCAGTACTTC | CASSRSTGLMGEQYF
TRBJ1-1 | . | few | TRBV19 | TGTGCCAGTAGTATATGGGACATAAACACTGAAGCTTTCTTT | CASSIWDINTEAFF
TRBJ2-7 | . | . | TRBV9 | TGTGCCAGCAGCGTAGGAAGTGCCTCGGGGAACGAGCAGTACTTC | CASSVGSASGNEQYF
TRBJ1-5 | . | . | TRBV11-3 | TGTGCCAGCAGCTTAAACGGAGGGAGGGACCTTAGCAATCAGCCCCAGCATTTT | CASSLNGGRDLSNQPQHF
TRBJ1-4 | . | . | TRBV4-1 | TGCGCCAGCAGCCAAGAGGGCAGGGGTGGCGAAAAACTGTTTTTT | CASSQEGRGGEKLFF
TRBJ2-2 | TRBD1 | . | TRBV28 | TGTGCCAGCAGTTTTGGGACAGGGTCAACCGGGGAGCTGTTTTTT | CASSFGTGSTGELFF
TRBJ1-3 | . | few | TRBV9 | TGTGCCAGCAGCGTGTGGGGCCAGTCTGGAAACACCATATATTTT | CASSVWGQSGNTIYF
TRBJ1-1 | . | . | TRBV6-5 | TGTGCCAGCAGTCCCAGTGGTATTGAAGCTTTCTTT | CASSPSGIEAFF
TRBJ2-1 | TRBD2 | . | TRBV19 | TGTGCCAGTAGTATAGATCGTCTGGGGACTAGCGGGAGTATCGCCTACAATGAGCAGTTCTTC | CASSIDRLGTSGSIAYNEQFF
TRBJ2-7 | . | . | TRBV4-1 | TGCGCCAGCAGCCAAGTCGCTACCACCTCCTACGAGCAGTACTTC | CASSQVATTSYEQYF
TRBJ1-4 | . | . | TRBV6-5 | TGTGCCAGCACCGTTTTCGCGGGTGAAAAACTGTTTTTT | CASTVFAGEKLFF
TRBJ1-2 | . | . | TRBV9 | TGTGCCAGCAGCTCCGAGTCGGTCAACTATGGCTACACCTTC | CASSSESVNYGYTF
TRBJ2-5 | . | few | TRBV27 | TGTGCCAGCAGTTTATCGTGGGGGGACGGGGAGCCCTCCGTGGAGACCCAGTACTTC | CASSLSWGDGEPSVETQYF
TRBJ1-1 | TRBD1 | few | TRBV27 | TGTGCCAGCAGGGCGGGGACAGGGATGGATGAAGCTTTCTTT | CASRAGTGMDEAFF
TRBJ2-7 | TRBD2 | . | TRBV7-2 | TGTGCCAGCAGCTCATTAGCGGGGGGGATCCAGGTTGATTACTACGAGCAGTACTTC | CASSSLAGGIQVDYYEQYF
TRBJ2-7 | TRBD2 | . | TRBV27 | TGTGCCAGCAGACTAGCGGGGGGAAACGAGCAGTACTTC | CASRLAGGNEQYF
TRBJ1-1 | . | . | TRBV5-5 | TGTGCCAGCAGCTTGGGTGAGGGGGTTGAAGCTTTCTTT | CASSLGEGVEAFF
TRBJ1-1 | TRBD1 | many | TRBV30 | TGTGCCTGGGAGACAGGGGCAGGAGCTGAAGCTTTCTTT | CAWETGAGAEAFF
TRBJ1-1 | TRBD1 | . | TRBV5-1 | TGCGCCAGCAGCTTTAGTTCGACAGGGTTGGACACTGAAGCTTTCTTT | CASSFSSTGLDTEAFF
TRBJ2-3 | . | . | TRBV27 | TGTGCCAGCAGTCTCCCTCCGGGGAAAGATACGCAGTATTTT | CASSLPPGKDTQYF
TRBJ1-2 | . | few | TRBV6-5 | TGTGCCAGCAGTTACTCGGGGGCAGGGCCCTATGGCTACACCTTC | CASSYSGAGPYGYTF
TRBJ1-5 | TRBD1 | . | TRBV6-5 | TGTGCCAGCAGCCCGACAGGGCTAAGCAATCAGCCCCAGCATTTT | CASSPTGLSNQPQHF
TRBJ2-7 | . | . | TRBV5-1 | TGCGCCAGCAGCTTGGCCGCGGGTGGCGAGCAGTACTTC | CASSLAAGGEQYF
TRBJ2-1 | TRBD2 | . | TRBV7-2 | TGTGCCAGCAGCGCACCATACCTAGCGGCGATATACAATGAGCAGTTCTTC | CASSAPYLAAIYNEQFF
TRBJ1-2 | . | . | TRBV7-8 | TGTGCCAGCAGCTTAGGGGGCCTTTTTGGTGGCTACACCTTC | CASSLGGLFGGYTF
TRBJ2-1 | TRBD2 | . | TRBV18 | TGTGCCAGCTCACCACGCGGCGGGAGTGTTTCCTACAATGAGCAGTTCTTC | CASSPRGGSVSYNEQFF
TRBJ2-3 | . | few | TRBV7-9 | TGTGCCAGCAGCTTAGAGCAGCGGGTGACGGGGGATACGCAGTATTTT | CASSLEQRVTGDTQYF
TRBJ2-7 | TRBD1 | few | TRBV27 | TGTGCCAGCAGTTTTTCGGGACAGGGCGACTACGAGCAGTACTTC | CASSFSGQGDYEQYF
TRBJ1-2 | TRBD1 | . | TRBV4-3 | TGCGCCAGCAGCTACCAACTCGGGGACAGCCTTACTAACTATGGCTACACCTTC | CASSYQLGDSLTNYGYTF
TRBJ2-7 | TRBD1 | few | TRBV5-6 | TGTGCCAGCAGCAAGGGACAGGGTTACTACGAGCAGTACTTC | CASSKGQGYYEQYF
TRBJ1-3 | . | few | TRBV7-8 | TGTGCCAGCAGCCCACAGGGTTCTGGAAACACCATATATTTT | CASSPQGSGNTIYF
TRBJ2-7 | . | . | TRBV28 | TGTGCCAGCAGTTTCCAGGGTTCCTACGAGCAGTACTTC | CASSFQGSYEQYF
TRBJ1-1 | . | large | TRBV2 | TGTGCCAGTACCACAGGGAACACTGAAGCTTTCTTT | CASTTGNTEAFF
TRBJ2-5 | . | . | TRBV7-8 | TGTGCCAGCAGCCCCAACGGGACACCACAAGAGACCCAGTACTTC | CASSPNGTPQETQYF
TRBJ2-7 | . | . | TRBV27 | TGTGCCAGCAGTTTTTCTTTGGGGAGCTCCTACGAGCAGTACTTC | CASSFSLGSSYEQYF
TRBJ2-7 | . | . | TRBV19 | TGTGCCAGTAGTATAACGACTAACTACGAGCAGTACTTC | CASSITTNYEQYF
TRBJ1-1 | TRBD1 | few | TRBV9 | TGTGCCAGCAGCCTCCCCTCAGAGGGGGGACAGGGGAACACTGAAGCTTTCTTT | CASSLPSEGGQGNTEAFF
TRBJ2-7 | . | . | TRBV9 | TGTGCCAGCAGCGTAGCCAGTACCGGGTCCTCCTACGAGCAGTACTTC | CASSVASTGSSYEQYF
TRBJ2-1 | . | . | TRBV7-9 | TGTGCCAGCAGCCCCCCCGGTTGGTTCAATGAGCAGTTCTTC | CASSPPGWFNEQFF
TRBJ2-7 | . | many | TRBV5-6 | TGTGCCAGCAGCTTTCCGGGATACGAGCAGTACTTC | CASSFPGYEQYF
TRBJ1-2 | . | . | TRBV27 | TGTGCCAGCAGTTTCTCAGGGCTCTATGGCTACACCTTC | CASSFSGLYGYTF
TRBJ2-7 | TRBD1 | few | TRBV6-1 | TGTGCCAGCAGTGCATTTGACAGGGGGATTCCCTACGAGCAGTACTTC | CASSAFDRGIPYEQYF
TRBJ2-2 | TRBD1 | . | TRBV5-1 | TGCGCCAGCAGCTCGGGACAGGGGGATCCCGGGGAGCTGTTTTTT | CASSSGQGDPGELFF
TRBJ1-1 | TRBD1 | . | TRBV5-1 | TGCGCCAGCAGCTTGGGGACAGGGGGCGTAGACACTGAAGCTTTCTTT | CASSLGTGGVDTEAFF
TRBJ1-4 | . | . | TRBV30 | TGTGCCGGATTTCGGGAAGAAAAACTGTTTTTT | CAGFREEKLFF
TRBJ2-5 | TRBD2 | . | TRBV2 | TGTGCCAGCAGTTCATTAGCGAGACTAGCAGGCCAAGAGACCCAGTACTTC | CASSSLARLAGQETQYF
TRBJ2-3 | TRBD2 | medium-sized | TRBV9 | TGTGCCAGCAGCGTTGGGACTAGCGGGAGCACAGATACGCAGTATTTT | CASSVGTSGSTDTQYF
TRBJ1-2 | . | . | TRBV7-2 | TGTGCCAGCAGCCCCAACCTGAGGGGCTACACCTTC | CASSPNLRGYTF
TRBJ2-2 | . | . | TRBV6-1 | TGTGCCAGCAGTGAACGGCAGGGAAGGACCGGGGAGCTGTTTTTT | CASSERQGRTGELFF
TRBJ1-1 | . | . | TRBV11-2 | TGTGCCAGCAGCTCAATGGGATCAGGGGCTGAAGCTTTCTTT | CASSSMGSGAEAFF
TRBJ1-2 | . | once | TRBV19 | TGTGCCAGTACCTCTACAGTGTTAGCTAACTATGGCTACACCTTC | CASTSTVLANYGYTF
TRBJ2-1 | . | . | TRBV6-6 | TGTGCCAGCAGTTACCCGCGGGACGGGTACAATGAGCAGTTCTTC | CASSYPRDGYNEQFF
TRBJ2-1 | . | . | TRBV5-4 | TGTGCCAGCAGCTTGACTAACAATGAGCAGTTCTTC | CASSLTNNEQFF
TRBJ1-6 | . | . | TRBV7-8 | TGTGCCAGCAGCCAAACTTGGACAGAATACTATAATTCACCCCTCCACTTT | CASSQTWTEYYNSPLHF
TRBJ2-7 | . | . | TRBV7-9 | TGTGCCAGCAGCTCTACTTCGACGGGAGAGGGGCCCTCCTACGAGCAGTACTTC | CASSSTSTGEGPSYEQYF
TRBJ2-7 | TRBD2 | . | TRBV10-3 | TGTGCCATCAGCTTCAAGCGGGAGGGCCAATACGAGCAGTACTTC | CAISFKREGQYEQYF
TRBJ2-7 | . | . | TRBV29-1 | TGCAGCGTTGAAGCGGACAACTCCTACGAGCAGTACTTC | CSVEADNSYEQYF
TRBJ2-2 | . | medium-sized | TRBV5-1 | TGCGCCAGCAGCTTGGCCTGGGGAGGCGGGGAGCTGTTTTTT | CASSLAWGGGELFF
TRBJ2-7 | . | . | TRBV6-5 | TGTGCCGGGTACCACAGGGCCTTCTCCTACGAGCAGTACTTC | CAGYHRAFSYEQYF